The rows below give T cell receptor beta chains drawn from one sample of a study of shared clonotypes between healthy human individuals. Clones were sequenced by immunoSEQ multiplex PCR, and TCRdb holds only the in-frame ones, with some missing. The sample shows about 2.2 million clones, 85% to 95% of them seen only once. Material for sequencing was naive CD8+ T cells from PBMCs. The receptors shown here come from a man aged 18 to 29 in good health. Some clones in this sample may be carry-over from other donors' samples. CDR3s leave out the opening cysteine and the closing phenylalanine or tryptophan. Each record gives: V gene, J gene, CDR3 protein.

v_call: TRBV10-3; j_call: TRBJ2-1; cdr3_aa: AISESQGVDNEQF
v_call: TRBV10-1; j_call: TRBJ2-7; cdr3_aa: ASGDFPYEQY
v_call: TRBV7-2; j_call: TRBJ1-2; cdr3_aa: ASSLVRGYT
v_call: TRBV10-3; j_call: TRBJ1-5; cdr3_aa: ATLQGHGSNQPQH
v_call: TRBV11-2; j_call: TRBJ2-7; cdr3_aa: ASSFGVPYEQY
v_call: TRBV29-1; j_call: TRBJ2-2; cdr3_aa: SVLIRTPNTGELF
v_call: TRBV18; j_call: TRBJ1-1; cdr3_aa: ASSPRERDITNTEAF
v_call: TRBV27; j_call: TRBJ1-2; cdr3_aa: ASRTRGGYT
v_call: TRBV27; j_call: TRBJ2-7; cdr3_aa: ASSLTGTLSFYEQY
v_call: TRBV25-1; j_call: TRBJ2-7; cdr3_aa: ASSIGSSYEQY
v_call: TRBV7-2; j_call: TRBJ1-5; cdr3_aa: ASSPRDWRQPQH
v_call: TRBV19; j_call: TRBJ2-3; cdr3_aa: ASSIWNADTQY
v_call: TRBV2; j_call: TRBJ2-2; cdr3_aa: ASRGTGTIGELF
v_call: TRBV4-3; j_call: TRBJ2-5; cdr3_aa: ASSGRTGGIETQY
v_call: TRBV5-1; j_call: TRBJ2-5; cdr3_aa: ASSFGALNQETQY
v_call: TRBV4-3; j_call: TRBJ2-1; cdr3_aa: ASSPNFISDRWNEQF
v_call: TRBV19; j_call: TRBJ2-1; cdr3_aa: ASSPIPLIIDRNEQF
v_call: TRBV5-1; j_call: TRBJ1-1; cdr3_aa: ASSRKTVNTEAF
v_call: TRBV7-9; j_call: TRBJ2-7; cdr3_aa: ASSQGTGLYEQY
v_call: TRBV9; j_call: TRBJ1-1; cdr3_aa: ASSGQGSTEAF
v_call: TRBV11-2; j_call: TRBJ1-1; cdr3_aa: ASSLGRGTEAF
v_call: TRBV27; j_call: TRBJ1-4; cdr3_aa: ASRGGTTNEKLF
v_call: TRBV9; j_call: TRBJ2-2; cdr3_aa: ASSVSPGLAGNTGELF
v_call: TRBV29-1; j_call: TRBJ1-1; cdr3_aa: SVVEGGNTEAF
v_call: TRBV5-8; j_call: TRBJ1-2; cdr3_aa: ASSLKDSRTYGYT
v_call: TRBV19; j_call: TRBJ2-7; cdr3_aa: ASSFARAYEQY
v_call: TRBV19; j_call: TRBJ2-2; cdr3_aa: AASSILLTGDHNTGELF
v_call: TRBV25-1; j_call: TRBJ2-2; cdr3_aa: ASSGPRQGSNTGELF
v_call: TRBV4-3; j_call: TRBJ1-1; cdr3_aa: ASSQRDRGPPGTEAF
v_call: TRBV7-9; j_call: TRBJ2-1; cdr3_aa: ASSSPRTGYPEQF
v_call: TRBV27; j_call: TRBJ1-2; cdr3_aa: ASSYQTGYSGYT
v_call: TRBV9; j_call: TRBJ2-1; cdr3_aa: ASSVVGLANNEQF
v_call: TRBV7-2; j_call: TRBJ2-7; cdr3_aa: ASSSRSRLVGSDEQY
v_call: TRBV7-9; j_call: TRBJ2-7; cdr3_aa: ASSSKSRSYEQY
v_call: TRBV7-2; j_call: TRBJ2-7; cdr3_aa: ASTLHRGGTYEQY
v_call: TRBV5-4; j_call: TRBJ2-7; cdr3_aa: ASSTRGEQY
v_call: TRBV7-3; j_call: TRBJ2-7; cdr3_aa: ASSLGLGDEQY
v_call: TRBV5-1; j_call: TRBJ2-7; cdr3_aa: ASSPAGQTFYEQY
v_call: TRBV6-5; j_call: TRBJ2-7; cdr3_aa: ASSSPRQGSEQY
v_call: TRBV14; j_call: TRBJ2-3; cdr3_aa: ASSLSPSGPTGTQY
v_call: TRBV28; j_call: TRBJ2-2; cdr3_aa: ASSLWGHNTGELF
v_call: TRBV28; j_call: TRBJ2-1; cdr3_aa: ASSPSLADQREQF
v_call: TRBV5-8; j_call: TRBJ2-1; cdr3_aa: ASSPYWQGMADEQF
v_call: TRBV27; j_call: TRBJ2-7; cdr3_aa: ASSLIGREDPYEQY
v_call: TRBV27; j_call: TRBJ2-1; cdr3_aa: ASKENHNEQF
v_call: TRBV4-1; j_call: TRBJ2-7; cdr3_aa: ASSQGGQSYEQY
v_call: TRBV7-9; j_call: TRBJ1-2; cdr3_aa: ASSLVRDSYT
v_call: TRBV2; j_call: TRBJ2-3; cdr3_aa: ASSEASGLEDTQY
v_call: TRBV29-1; j_call: TRBJ2-7; cdr3_aa: SAVAGGSEQY
v_call: TRBV5-1; j_call: TRBJ2-5; cdr3_aa: ASSLGTSGLLGETQY
v_call: TRBV27; j_call: TRBJ2-7; cdr3_aa: ASSYLAAGSAYEQY
v_call: TRBV5-1; j_call: TRBJ1-2; cdr3_aa: ASSFDRQKTNYGYT
v_call: TRBV15; j_call: TRBJ2-2; cdr3_aa: ATSRPGIPTGELF
v_call: TRBV29-1; j_call: TRBJ1-2; cdr3_aa: SENYGYT
v_call: TRBV7-6; j_call: TRBJ2-7; cdr3_aa: ASSLPHGTPGAYYEQY
v_call: TRBV4-3; j_call: TRBJ2-1; cdr3_aa: ASSQGLDNEQF
v_call: TRBV9; j_call: TRBJ2-1; cdr3_aa: ASSGRDNNEQF
v_call: TRBV7-6; j_call: TRBJ2-7; cdr3_aa: ASSLRTSREQY